The 17 T cell receptor beta chains below all came from one sample that was sequenced in a study of blood T cell repertoires in COVID-19 (dated by TCRdb to the early 2020s). The method was the immunoSEQ multiplex PCR assay. This immuneACCESS table, as held by TCRdb, lists in-frame sequences with V and J called but not all clones. Of the missing ones, under half trace to an unresolved V gene in checked studies; the others have no known cause. This sample holds 200,000 to 250,000 clones; 65% to 90% were observed only once. The top ten clonotypes cover roughly 4.2% of the sample. Sequences were obtained from peripheral blood. These receptors originate from a man aged 45 to 65 with acute or convalescent COVID-19.

The J gene is TRBJ1-1, the V gene TRBV3-1 (or the pseudogene TRBV3-2); D is possibly TRBD1 (5 bases). Deletions cut 5 bases from V and 8 bases from J, with 21 bases between. The germline V gene encodes CDR1 LGHDT and CDR2 YNNKEL (reference sequence). The CDR3 loop spans 15 amino acids. The CDR3 here is CASSETARANREAFF. The CDR3 nucleotides are TGTGCCAGCAGCGAAACGGCCAGGGCCAACAGAGAAGCTTTCTTT.

This chain uses TRBV3-1 (or the pseudogene TRBV3-2) with TRBJ1-2; D is possibly TRBD1 (5 bases). Trimming took 3 bases from V and 6 from J, leaving 8 bases between them. Germline V gives CDR1 LGHDT, CDR2 YNNKEL (reference sequence). The CDR3 totals 12 residues. The CDR3 region has the DNA TGTGCCAGCAGCCAGGGGCTGAATGGCTACACCTTC. As protein: CASSQGLNGYTF.

The rearrangement links TRBV10-1 to TRBJ1-1; D might be TRBD1 (6 bases). CDR1 and CDR2 (germline): WNHNN, SYGVQD (reference sequence). This CDR3 region has 14 residues. V shed 5 bases and J shed 4 bases, with 14 bases lying between them. The CDR3 bases are TGCGCCAGCAGTCCTTACAGGGTTGGCACTGAAGCTTTCTTT. It specifies CASSPYRVGTEAFF.

The rearrangement joins TRBV27 to TRBJ2-5, with TRBD1 matching over 8 bases. The CDR3 contains 14 residues. Unmatched junction bases numbered 6, after V lost 5 bases and J lost 4 bases. CDR1 MNHEY and CDR2 SMNVEV come from the germline V gene (reference sequence). The CDR3 nucleotides read TGTGCCAGCAGTCTCAGGGGGCGAGGAGAGACCCAGTACTTC. This translates into CASSLRGRGETQYF.

The rearrangement uses TRBV19 and TRBJ1-5; D is perhaps TRBD1 (6 bases). Germline V gene sequence: CDR1 LNHDA, CDR2 SQIVND (reference sequence). The CDR3 is made up of 16 amino acids. Trimming removed 6 bases from V and 3 bases from J, with 18 bases in between. CDR3 in DNA: TGTGCCAGTAGAATGCGGGGGCTAAGGACCAATCAGCCCCAGCATTTT. This codes for CASRMRGLRTNQPQHF.

The V call is TRBV5-1, the J call TRBJ2-6; TRBD1 agrees at 8 bases. The CDR3 has 17 amino acids. Germline V gene data show CDR1 as SGHRS and CDR2 as YFSETQ. Trimming removed 4 bases from V and 2 bases from J; junction bases left unmatched: 8. CDR3 sequence (DNA): TGCGCCAGCAGCGGAGGACAGGGACCCACTGGGGCCAACGTCCTGACTTTC. Its translation: CASSGGQGPTGANVLTF.

This clone was seen just once. The CDR3 protein is CASSLASPGYTEAFF. The CDR3 nucleotides read TGTGCCAGCAGCTTAGCGTCCCCGGGTTACACTGAAGCTTTCTTT. This rearrangement joins TRBV7-8 to TRBJ1-1; D is uncertain. The V and J ends lost 0 bases and 3 bases respectively, with 11 bases between them. Germline values: CDR1 SGHVS, CDR2 FQNEAQ. The CDR3 contains 15 residues. Based on the CDR3 plus reference TRBV7-8 and TRBJ1-1, the full variable domain is GAGVSQSPRYKVAKRGQDVALRCDPISGHVSLFWYQQALGQGPEFLTYFQNEAQLDKSGLPSDRFFAERPEGSVSTLKIQRTQQEDSAVYLCASSLASPGYTEAFFGQGTRLTVV.

The chain joins TRBV27 to TRBJ2-1; 9 nucleotides line up with TRBD2. The CDR3 is 15 residues long. J lost 6 bases, V lost 4 bases, and 7 bases had no gene match. Germline V CDR1 and CDR2: MNHEY, SMNVEV (reference sequence). The CDR3 region has the DNA TGTGCCAGCAGTTCCCTCGGGACTAGCAGCAATGAGCAGTTCTTC. This translates into CASSSLGTSSNEQFF.

The gene calls are TRBV5-4 and TRBJ1-1; 10 bases fit TRBD1. V lost 4 bases to trimming and J lost 3 bases; unmatched junction nucleotides: 6. This CDR3 has 15 amino acids. The germline V gene encodes CDR1 SGHNT and CDR2 YYREEE (reference sequence). The CDR3 bases are TGTGCCAGCAGCAACGGACAGGGGGACTACACTGAAGCTTTCTTT. It specifies CASSNGQGDYTEAFF.

About this clone itself: The same CDR3 can be traced to other DNA sequences in this sample. V is TRBV29-1 and J is TRBJ1-1; TRBD1 agrees at 7 bases. CDR1 is SQVTM and CDR2 is ANQGSEA in the germline V gene. With 6 bases clipped from V and 0 bases from J, the junction kept 1 base outside the gene matches. This CDR3 is 12 amino acids long. In DNA form, the CDR3 reads TGCAGCGTGGGACAGATGAACACTGAAGCTTTCTTT. It codes for CSVGQMNTEAFF.

This clone was counted a single time. The V and J genes are TRBV20-1 and TRBJ2-7; D is perhaps TRBD2 (7 bases). Germline loops: CDR1 DFQATT, CDR2 SNEGSKA (reference sequence). The CDR3 is 14 residues long. V gave up 3 bases and J gave up 6 bases, with 18 bases separating them. DNA of the CDR3: TGCAGTGCTAGTTGGGGGGGCCCGCCTCGCGAGCAGTACTTC. This codes for CSASWGGPPREQYF.

The chain uses TRBV10-1 and TRBJ1-4, with TRBD1 as a possible D gene (6 bases). Germline CDR1 WNHNN, CDR2 SYGVQD (reference sequence). The CDR3 consists of 14 residues. Trimming removed 3 bases at V and 10 bases at J, with 15 bases between. The CDR3 DNA is TGCGCCAGCAGTGAATCAGGGGTCCTTGGAAAACTGTTTTTT. It is translated as CASSESGVLGKLFF.

The chain uses TRBV6-5 and TRBJ1-2; 12 bases are shared with TRBD1. Losses at the gene ends were 6 bases for V and 7 bases for J; bases not matched to a gene: 9. The CDR3 is 15 amino acids. The V gene's germline CDR1 is MNHEY and CDR2 SVGAGI. The CDR3 DNA reads TGTGCCAGCAGCGCCGGGACAGGGGGCGAAGGTGGCTACACCTTC. This translates into CASSAGTGGEGGYTF.

The rearrangement joins TRBV29-1 to TRBJ2-5; weak D call: TRBD1 (6 bases). The V and J ends lost 5 bases and 4 bases respectively, with 11 bases between them. Per the germline V gene, CDR1 is SQVTM and CDR2 is ANQGSEA. The CDR3 is made up of 12 amino acids. The CDR3 reads CSVIQGTETQYF. In DNA form, the CDR3 reads TGCAGCGTTATACAGGGAACAGAGACCCAGTACTTC.

The chain combines TRBV5-1 with TRBJ1-1, with 7 positions matching TRBD1. This CDR3 comprises 16 residues. Germline CDR1 SGHRS, CDR2 YFSETQ. With V trimmed by 2 bases and J by 5 bases, 12 bases remained unmatched. The CDR3 DNA follows: TGCGCCAGCAGCTTCGGACAGGAAAATTCGGGGACTGAAGCTTTCTTT. Translation gives CASSFGQENSGTEAFF.

The chain carries TRBV10-2 and TRBJ2-5; 9 nucleotides agree with TRBD2. J lost 5 bases, V lost 2 bases, and 6 bases had no gene match. The length of the CDR3 is 15 residues. Germline lookup yields CDR1 WSHSY and CDR2 SAAADI. The CDR3 reads CASSEQAGGGETQYF. The CDR3 DNA reads TGCGCCAGCAGTGAGCAAGCGGGGGGCGGGGAGACCCAGTACTTC.

The rearrangement links TRBV6-1 to TRBJ2-5; 10 bases are shared with TRBD2. V shed 3 bases and J 4 bases; nucleotides not matched to a gene: 8. CDR1 is MNHNS, CDR2 SASEGT, per germline. The CDR3 length is 16 residues. The CDR3 DNA is TGTGCCAGCAGTGAGGGGAGCGGGGGGGCAGGAGAGACCCAGTACTTC. Protein product: CASSEGSGGAGETQYF.